A selection of T cell receptor beta chains follows, all from one sample in a study of cytomegalovirus exposure and HLA in healthy donors. Clones were sequenced by immunoSEQ multiplex PCR, and TCRdb holds only the in-frame ones, with some missing. The top ten clones hold roughly 1.6% of a sample with 120,000 or so clones, roughly two thirds of them seen once. The source material was PBMCs. Source of these receptors: a man under 40 in good health and CMV-seropositive. CDR3s leave out the opening cysteine and the closing phenylalanine or tryptophan.

J gene	V gene	CDR3 protein
TRBJ2-3	TRBV28	ASSPLRGLAGADTQY
TRBJ1-4	TRBV6-4	ASSESGGAGEKLF
TRBJ2-7	TRBV4-1	ASSQVLTGSSYEQY
TRBJ2-5	TRBV5-1	ASSLYMESETQY
TRBJ2-3	TRBV5-1	ASSLGGADTQY
TRBJ2-2	TRBV6-1	ASSGTGQITGELF
TRBJ1-1	TRBV4-3	ASSRGTGMDTEAF
TRBJ2-7	TRBV7-8	ASSFLAWEQY
TRBJ1-5	TRBV2	ASGLYNQPQH
TRBJ2-3	TRBV25-1	ASSALDTQY
TRBJ2-5	TRBV5-4	ASSLLAGGVQETQY
TRBJ2-7	TRBV9	ASGLGGDTYEQY
TRBJ1-2	TRBV4-3	ASSRGQGSYGYT
TRBJ1-3	TRBV7-7	ASSPGVTGNTIY
TRBJ2-2	TRBV7-3	ASSLGAASNTGELF
TRBJ1-1	TRBV7-9	ASRPPRVGTEAF
TRBJ1-2	TRBV5-6	ASSWGQGGDYGYT
TRBJ2-7	TRBV13	ASSKYYEQY
TRBJ1-2	TRBV19	ASSFGNNYGYT
TRBJ2-5	TRBV5-1	ASSSQGISETQY
TRBJ2-7	TRBV18	ASSPTTGGYEQY
TRBJ1-2	TRBV18	ASSLDRLGGYT
TRBJ2-1	TRBV9	ASSVSRSGGNEQF
TRBJ2-5	TRBV5-8	ASSTGQGQETQY
TRBJ2-7	TRBV7-3	ASSLSSGRTYEQY
TRBJ1-1	TRBV9	ASSVAGTGGTEAF
TRBJ1-2	TRBV28	ASTDRVGYT
TRBJ1-2	TRBV6-5	ASSSPYRGLYGYT
TRBJ2-3	TRBV5-6	ASSSNRGTSTQY
TRBJ2-3	TRBV11-3	ASSLGLSGLAGETDTQY
TRBJ1-1	TRBV28	ASSLVAENTEAF
TRBJ2-1	TRBV11-3	ASSLNRLPPYNEQF
TRBJ2-1	TRBV30	AWRPGQGDYEQF
TRBJ2-3	TRBV9	ASSVGLAGGRKGDTQY
TRBJ1-6	TRBV10-3	AISEVGGWDSPLH
TRBJ1-1	TRBV6-4	ASSPKGGEDTEAF
TRBJ2-4	TRBV9	ASSRESGRIVKNIQY
TRBJ1-5	TRBV9	ASSVAGGDQPQH
TRBJ2-1	TRBV4-3	ASSPGVAGAYNEQF
TRBJ2-2	TRBV9	ASSVSQGVLF
TRBJ2-2	TRBV23-1	ASSQSGQVPRNTGELF
TRBJ2-5	TRBV18	ASSPSTGEETQY
TRBJ2-1	TRBV4-3	ASSQDWELAGSSYNEQF
NA	TRBV11-2	ASSLVGLAPEQY
TRBJ2-1	TRBV29-1	SARSYNEQF
TRBJ2-7	TRBV11-2	ASSLDMLTYEQY
TRBJ2-7	TRBV28	ASSFGTGSYEQY
TRBJ2-5	TRBV7-3	ASSPGLAGAETQY
TRBJ2-3	TRBV21-1	ASSKRLDLAGQGADTQY
TRBJ1-4	TRBV5-5	ASSLGPEGKLF
TRBJ1-2	TRBV19	ASSTHYRDREEDYGYT
TRBJ2-1	TRBV10-3	AISSRRGLDNEQF
TRBJ2-5	TRBV5-1	ASSLGLAGALETQY